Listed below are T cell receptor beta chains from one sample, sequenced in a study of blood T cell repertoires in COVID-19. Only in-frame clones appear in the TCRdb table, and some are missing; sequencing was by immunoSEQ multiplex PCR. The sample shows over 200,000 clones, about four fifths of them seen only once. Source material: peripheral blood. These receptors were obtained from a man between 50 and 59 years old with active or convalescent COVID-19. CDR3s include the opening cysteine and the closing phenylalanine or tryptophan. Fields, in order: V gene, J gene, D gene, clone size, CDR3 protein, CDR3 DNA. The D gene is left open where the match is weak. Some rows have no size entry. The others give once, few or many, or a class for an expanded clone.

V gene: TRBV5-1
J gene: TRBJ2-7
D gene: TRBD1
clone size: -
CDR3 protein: CASSSDRAYYEQYF
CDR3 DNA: TGCGCCAGCAGCTCGGACAGGGCTTACTACGAGCAGTACTTC

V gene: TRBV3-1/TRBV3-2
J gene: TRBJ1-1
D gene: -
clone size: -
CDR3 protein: CASSHPGVSEAFF
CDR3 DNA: TGTGCCAGCAGCCACCCCGGGGTCTCTGAAGCTTTCTTT

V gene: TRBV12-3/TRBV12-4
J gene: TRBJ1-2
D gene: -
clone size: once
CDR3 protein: CASSLFRGDGYTF
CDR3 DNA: TGTGCCAGCAGTTTATTCAGGGGCGATGGCTACACCTTC

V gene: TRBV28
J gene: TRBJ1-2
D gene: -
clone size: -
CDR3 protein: CASTPGNYGYTF
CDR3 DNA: TGTGCCAGCACCCCAGGGAACTATGGCTACACCTTC

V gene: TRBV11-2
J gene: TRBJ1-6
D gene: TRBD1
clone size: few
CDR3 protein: CASSLDRTGGNSPLHF
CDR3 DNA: TGTGCCAGCAGCTTAGACCGAACAGGGGGAAATTCACCCCTCCACTTT

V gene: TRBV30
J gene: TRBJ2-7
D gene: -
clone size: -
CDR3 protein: CAWTGSSYEQYF
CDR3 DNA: TGTGCCTGGACCGGGTCAAGCTACGAGCAGTACTTC

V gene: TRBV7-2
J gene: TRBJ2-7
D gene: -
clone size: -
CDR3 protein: CASSLEGRRSYEQYF
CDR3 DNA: TGTGCCAGCAGCTTGGAGGGAAGGAGGTCCTACGAGCAGTACTTC

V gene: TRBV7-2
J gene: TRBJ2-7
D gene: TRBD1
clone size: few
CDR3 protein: CASGQGRFYEQYF
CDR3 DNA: TGTGCCAGCGGACAGGGGAGATTCTACGAGCAGTACTTC

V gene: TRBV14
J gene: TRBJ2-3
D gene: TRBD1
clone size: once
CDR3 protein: CASSQYRGPSTDTQYF
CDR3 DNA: TGTGCCAGCAGCCAGTACAGGGGACCTAGCACAGATACGCAGTATTTT

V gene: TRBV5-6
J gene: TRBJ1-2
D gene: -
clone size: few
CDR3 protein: CASSLESGSANYGYTF
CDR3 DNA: TGTGCCAGCAGCTTGGAGAGCGGTTCGGCTAACTATGGCTACACCTTC

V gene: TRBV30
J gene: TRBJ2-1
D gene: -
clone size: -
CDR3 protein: CAWSSLPGDLWETYNEQFF
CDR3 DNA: TGTGCCTGGAGTAGCTTGCCAGGGGATCTTTGGGAAACATACAATGAGCAGTTCTTC

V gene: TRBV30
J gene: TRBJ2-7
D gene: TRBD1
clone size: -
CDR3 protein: CAWSPTGIYEQYF
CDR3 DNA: TGTGCCTGGAGCCCGACAGGGATCTACGAGCAGTACTTC

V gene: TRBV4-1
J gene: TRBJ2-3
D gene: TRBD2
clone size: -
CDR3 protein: CASSQGGSGGPGDTQYF
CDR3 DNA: TGCGCCAGCAGCCAGGGAGGTAGCGGGGGGCCAGGGGATACGCAGTATTTT

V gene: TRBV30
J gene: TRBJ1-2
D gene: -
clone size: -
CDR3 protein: CAWRREDYGYTF
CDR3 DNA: TGTGCCTGGAGACGAGAGGACTATGGCTACACCTTC

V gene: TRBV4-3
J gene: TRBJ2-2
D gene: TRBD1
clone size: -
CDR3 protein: CASSQDNRGTNTGELFF
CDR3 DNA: TGCGCCAGCAGCCAAGATAACAGGGGGACAAACACCGGGGAGCTGTTTTTT

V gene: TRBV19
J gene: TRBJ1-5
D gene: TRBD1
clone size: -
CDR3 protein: CASTYRQGSNQPQHF
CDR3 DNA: TGTGCCAGTACCTATCGACAGGGAAGCAATCAGCCCCAGCATTTT

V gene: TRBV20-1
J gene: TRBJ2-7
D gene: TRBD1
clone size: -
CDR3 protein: CSARTGLEQYF
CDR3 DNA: TGCAGTGCACGGACAGGGCTCGAGCAGTACTTC

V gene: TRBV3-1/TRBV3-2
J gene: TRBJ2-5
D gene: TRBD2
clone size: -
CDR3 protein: CASSHRGTSGVSYQETQYF
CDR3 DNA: TGTGCCAGCAGCCACCGGGGGACTAGCGGGGTTTCCTACCAAGAGACCCAGTACTTC

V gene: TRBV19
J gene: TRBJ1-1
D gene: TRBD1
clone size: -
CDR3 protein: CASSGTTGVTEAFF
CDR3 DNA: TGTGCCAGTAGTGGGACGACAGGGGTGACTGAAGCTTTCTTT

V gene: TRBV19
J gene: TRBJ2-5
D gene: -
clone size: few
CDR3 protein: CASSNEGGPEETQYF
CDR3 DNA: TGTGCCAGTAGTAATGAGGGGGGGCCCGAAGAGACCCAGTACTTC

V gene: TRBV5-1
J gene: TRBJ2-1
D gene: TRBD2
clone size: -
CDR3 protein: CASSYHLAGGTNEQFF
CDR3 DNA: TGCGCCAGCAGCTACCATCTAGCGGGGGGGACCAATGAGCAGTTCTTC

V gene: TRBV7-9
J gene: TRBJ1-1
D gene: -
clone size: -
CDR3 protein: CASSLVPNTEAFF
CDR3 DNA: TGTGCCAGCAGCTTAGTCCCAAACACTGAAGCTTTCTTT

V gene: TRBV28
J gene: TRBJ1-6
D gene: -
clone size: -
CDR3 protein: CASSSYTGNSPLHF
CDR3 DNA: TGTGCCAGCAGTTCTTACACAGGAAATTCACCCCTCCACTTT

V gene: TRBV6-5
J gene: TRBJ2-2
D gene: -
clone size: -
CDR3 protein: CASSYSRGYTGELFF
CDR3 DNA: TGTGCCAGCAGTTACTCTAGAGGGTACACCGGGGAGCTGTTTTTT

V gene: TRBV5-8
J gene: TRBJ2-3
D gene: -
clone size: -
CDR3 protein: CASSLAGKGMGTDTQYF
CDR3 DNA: TGTGCCAGCAGCTTGGCCGGTAAGGGGATGGGCACAGATACGCAGTATTTT

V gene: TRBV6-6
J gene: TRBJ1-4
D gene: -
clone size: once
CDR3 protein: CASSTGRGEKLFF
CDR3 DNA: TGTGCCAGCAGTACTGGGAGGGGTGAAAAACTGTTTTTT

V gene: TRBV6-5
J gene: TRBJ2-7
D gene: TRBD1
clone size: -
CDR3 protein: CASSYSRTGTYEQYF
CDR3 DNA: TGTGCCAGCAGTTACTCAAGGACAGGGACCTACGAGCAGTACTTC

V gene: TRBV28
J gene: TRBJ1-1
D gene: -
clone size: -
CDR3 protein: CASSLDIEAFF
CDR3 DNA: TGTGCCAGCAGTCTCGACATCGAAGCTTTCTTT

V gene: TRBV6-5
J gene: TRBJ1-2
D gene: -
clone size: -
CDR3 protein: CASSYSGGQNYGYTF
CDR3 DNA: TGTGCCAGCAGTTACTCGGGTGGACAGAACTATGGCTACACCTTC

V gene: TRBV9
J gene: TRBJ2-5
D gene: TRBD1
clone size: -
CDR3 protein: CASSSTGAAQETQYF
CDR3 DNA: TGTGCCAGCAGCTCCACAGGGGCAGCCCAAGAGACCCAGTACTTC

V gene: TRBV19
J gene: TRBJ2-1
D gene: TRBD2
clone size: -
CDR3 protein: CASSIERGVPYNEQFF
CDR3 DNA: TGTGCCAGTAGTATCGAGCGGGGGGTCCCCTACAATGAGCAGTTCTTC

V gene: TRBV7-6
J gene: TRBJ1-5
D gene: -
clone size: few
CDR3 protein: CASSRTRGQPQHF
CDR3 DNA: TGTGCCAGCAGCCGGACAAGGGGTCAGCCCCAGCATTTT

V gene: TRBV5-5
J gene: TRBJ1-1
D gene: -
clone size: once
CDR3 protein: CASRQRPGVGNTEAFF
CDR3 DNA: TGTGCCAGCAGGCAGAGACCAGGGGTGGGGAACACTGAAGCTTTCTTT

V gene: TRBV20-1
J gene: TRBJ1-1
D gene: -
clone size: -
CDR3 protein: CSWRSTEAFF
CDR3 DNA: TGCAGTTGGAGGAGTACTGAAGCTTTCTTT

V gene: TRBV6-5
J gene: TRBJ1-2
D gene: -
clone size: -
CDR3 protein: CASSYADRLSNYGYTF
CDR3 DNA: TGTGCCAGCAGTTACGCCGACAGGCTATCTAACTATGGCTACACCTTC

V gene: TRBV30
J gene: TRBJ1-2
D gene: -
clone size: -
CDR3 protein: CAWSVDTNYGYTF
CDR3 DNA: TGTGCCTGGAGTGTGGACACTAACTATGGCTACACCTTC

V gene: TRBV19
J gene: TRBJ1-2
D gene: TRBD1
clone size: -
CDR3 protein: CASSKGWATGDYGYTF
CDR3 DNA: TGTGCCAGTAGTAAGGGATGGGCAACAGGGGACTATGGCTACACCTTC

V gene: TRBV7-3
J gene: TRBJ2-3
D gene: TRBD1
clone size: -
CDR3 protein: CASSRGGGTDTQYF
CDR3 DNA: TGTGCCAGCAGCCGAGGGGGCGGGACAGATACGCAGTATTTT

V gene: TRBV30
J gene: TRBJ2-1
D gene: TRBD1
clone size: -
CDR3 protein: CAWSVSTGPYNEQFF
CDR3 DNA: TGTGCCTGGAGCGTTTCGACAGGGCCCTACAATGAGCAGTTCTTC

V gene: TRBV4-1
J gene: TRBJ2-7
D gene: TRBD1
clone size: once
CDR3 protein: CASSQPGQGGTYEQYF
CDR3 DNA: TGCGCCAGCAGCCAACCCGGACAGGGGGGGACCTACGAGCAGTACTTC

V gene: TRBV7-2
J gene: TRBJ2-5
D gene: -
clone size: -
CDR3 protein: CASSHRAGQETQYF
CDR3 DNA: TGTGCCAGCAGCCACAGGGCCGGCCAAGAGACCCAGTACTTC

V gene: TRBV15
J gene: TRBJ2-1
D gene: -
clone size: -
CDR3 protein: CATSRDGGTLGNEQFF
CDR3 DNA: TGTGCCACCAGCAGAGATGGGGGGACTTTGGGGAATGAGCAGTTCTTC

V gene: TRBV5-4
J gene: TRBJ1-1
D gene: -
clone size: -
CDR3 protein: CASSLAGGYTEAFF
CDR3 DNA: TGTGCCAGCAGCTTGGCCGGGGGGTACACTGAAGCTTTCTTT

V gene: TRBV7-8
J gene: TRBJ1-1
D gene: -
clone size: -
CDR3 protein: CASSLLSRDTEAFF
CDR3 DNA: TGTGCCAGCAGCTTACTTTCCAGGGACACTGAAGCTTTCTTT

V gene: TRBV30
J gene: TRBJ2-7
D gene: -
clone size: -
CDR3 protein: CAWSFRALHGGPSSYEQYF
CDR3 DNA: TGTGCCTGGAGTTTCCGCGCCCTCCACGGGGGGCCTAGCTCCTACGAGCAGTACTTC

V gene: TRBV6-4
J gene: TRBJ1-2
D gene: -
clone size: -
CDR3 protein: CASRGRGGYGYTF
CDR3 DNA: TGTGCCAGCCGTGGCAGGGGCGGCTATGGCTACACCTTC

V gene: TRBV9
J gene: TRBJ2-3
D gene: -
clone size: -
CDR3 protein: CASSVGSNTDTQYF
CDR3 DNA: TGTGCCAGCAGCGTAGGCAGTAACACAGATACGCAGTATTTT

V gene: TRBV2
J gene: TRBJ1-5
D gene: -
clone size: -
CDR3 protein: CASSPRGIDNQPQHF
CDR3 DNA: TGTGCCAGCAGTCCCCGAGGGATAGACAATCAGCCCCAGCATTTT

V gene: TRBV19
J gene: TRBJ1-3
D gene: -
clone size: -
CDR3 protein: CASSMGQDSGNTIYF
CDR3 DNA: TGTGCCAGTAGTATGGGGCAGGACTCTGGAAACACCATATATTTT

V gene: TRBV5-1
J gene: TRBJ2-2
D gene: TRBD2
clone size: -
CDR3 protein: CASSLPAGGRTGELFF
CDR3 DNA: TGCGCCAGCAGCTTGCCAGCGGGGGGGCGTACCGGGGAGCTGTTTTTT

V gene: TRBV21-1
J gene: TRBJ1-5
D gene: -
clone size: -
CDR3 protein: CASRGSSEGAYYSNQPQHF
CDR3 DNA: TGTGCCAGCAGAGGATCCTCCGAAGGGGCCTATTATAGCAATCAGCCCCAGCATTTT

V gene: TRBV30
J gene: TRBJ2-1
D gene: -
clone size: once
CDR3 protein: CAWSVVQVYNEQFF
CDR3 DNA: TGTGCCTGGAGTGTAGTACAGGTGTACAATGAGCAGTTCTTC